The rows below give T cell receptor beta chains drawn from one sample of a study of STAT5B mutations in CD4+ large granular lymphocyte leukemia. Only in-frame clones appear in the TCRdb table, and some are missing; sequencing was by immunoSEQ multiplex PCR. This table has about 50,000 clones, about 80% appearing once. Sequencing was carried out using CD4+ T cells from blood buffy coats. The origin of the receptors is a human donor in good health. Both conserved end residues are part of each CDR3. Each record gives: V gene, D gene, J gene, clone size, CDR3 DNA, CDR3 protein. D genes are given only for firm matches. Clone size appears in some rows only: once, few, many, or a class for an expanded clone.

TRBV28	NA	TRBJ1-2	NA	TGTGCCAGCAGTTTATCGTCCTATGGCTACACCTTC	CASSLSSYGYTF
TRBV6-1	TRBD2	TRBJ2-3	NA	TGTGCCAGCAGTGAATCTAGCGGGTGGGGCACAGATACGCAGTATTTT	CASSESSGWGTDTQYF
TRBV11-3	NA	TRBJ2-5	NA	TGTGCCAGCAGCTCGCGAGGGGGCCAAGAGACCCAGTACTTC	CASSSRGGQETQYF
TRBV4-1	TRBD2	TRBJ2-1	NA	TGCGCCAGCAGCCGTCCTCTTCTAGCGGGAGGGAAAAATGAGCAGTTCTTC	CASSRPLLAGGKNEQFF
TRBV6-4	NA	TRBJ2-5	NA	TGTGCCACCACATGGGGATCCCGGAATAGACAAGAGACCCAGTACTTC	CATTWGSRNRQETQYF
TRBV5-1	NA	TRBJ2-6	few	TGCGCCAGCAGCTTGGGACACTCTGGGGCCAACGTCCTGACTTTC	CASSLGHSGANVLTF
TRBV10-3	TRBD2	TRBJ2-7	few	TGTGCCATCACTCCGGGACTAGCGAAGTACGAGCAGTACTTC	CAITPGLAKYEQYF
TRBV7-3	NA	TRBJ2-2	NA	TGTGCCAGCAGCTTAACCAGGAACACCGGGGAGCTGTTTTTT	CASSLTRNTGELFF
TRBV29-1	TRBD2	TRBJ2-1	NA	TGCAGCGTGGGGACTAGCGGGAACTTAAATGAGCAGTTCTTC	CSVGTSGNLNEQFF
TRBV28	TRBD1	TRBJ1-5	NA	TGTGCCAGTCGACAGGGGATAAATCAGCCCCAGCATTTT	CASRQGINQPQHF
TRBV9	TRBD1	TRBJ1-4	NA	TGTGCCAGCAGCGCTTCAGGGGGCCTGGGAGAAAAACTGTTTTTT	CASSASGGLGEKLFF
TRBV11-2	NA	TRBJ2-5	NA	TGTGCCAGCAGCTTAGTCTTTCAGTTTATTGGGGGCCAAGAGACCCAGTACTTC	CASSLVFQFIGGQETQYF
TRBV29-1	NA	TRBJ2-5	NA	TGCAGCGTTACAACAGGGATAGAGACCCAGTACTTC	CSVTTGIETQYF
TRBV6-1	NA	TRBJ2-7	once	TGTGCCAGCAGTGAAGCTGCGGGGGCCAACGAGCAGTACTTC	CASSEAAGANEQYF
TRBV4-1	NA	TRBJ1-2	few	TGCGCCAGCAGCCAAGGGGGATTTGACTACACCTTC	CASSQGGFDYTF
TRBV19	NA	TRBJ2-5	NA	TGTGCCACGACCCACAGGACGGGCCAAGAGACCCAGTACTTC	CATTHRTGQETQYF
TRBV5-6	NA	TRBJ1-2	NA	TGTGCCAGCAGCTTTGGGGACCGTAACTATGGCTACACCTTC	CASSFGDRNYGYTF
TRBV29-1	TRBD2	TRBJ2-1	NA	TGCAGCGTTCGTCGGACTAGCGGGGGGGACGATAGGTACAATGAGCAGTTCTTC	CSVRRTSGGDDRYNEQFF
TRBV18	NA	TRBJ1-1	NA	TGTGCCAGCTCCCCGCCGGGGGACCCTGAAGCTTTCTTT	CASSPPGDPEAFF
TRBV27	NA	TRBJ2-3	NA	TGTGCCAGCAGTGGGGGACATAGCACAGATACGCAGTATTTT	CASSGGHSTDTQYF
TRBV10-3	TRBD1	TRBJ2-1	NA	TGTGCCATATCGACAGGGGGCAATGAGCAGTTCTTC	CAISTGGNEQFF
TRBV5-1	TRBD1	TRBJ1-2	once	TGCGCCAGCAGCTCTGCTGGGACAGGGGGCCATGGCTACACCTTC	CASSSAGTGGHGYTF
TRBV5-6	NA	TRBJ2-3	NA	TGTGCCAGCAGCTTTGGATCAGATACGCAGTATTTT	CASSFGSDTQYF
TRBV12-5	NA	TRBJ2-7	NA	TGTGCTAGTGGTTTGGGACAATTCTCCTACGAGCAGTACTTC	CASGLGQFSYEQYF
TRBV7-2	TRBD1	TRBJ1-1	once	TGTGCCAGCAGCCCCCGGGACAGAATGAACACTGAAGCTTTCTTT	CASSPRDRMNTEAFF
TRBV5-4	NA	TRBJ2-5	NA	TGTGCCAGCAGCCCCCGAGTCAGGAGGGTAGGAGGAGAGACCCAGTACTTC	CASSPRVRRVGGETQYF
TRBV20-1	NA	TRBJ2-1	NA	TGCAGTGCTATTGACAATGAGCAGTTCTTC	CSAIDNEQFF
TRBV5-1	TRBD1	TRBJ2-3	NA	TGCGCCAGCAGCGTGCAGGGGGCAGGCACAGATACGCAGTATTTT	CASSVQGAGTDTQYF
TRBV4-2	NA	TRBJ1-2	NA	TGTGCCAGCAGCCAAGTACAGGGTTCCGGCTACACCTTC	CASSQVQGSGYTF
TRBV28	NA	TRBJ2-7	NA	TGTGCCAGCAGTTTCTCTGGGGTGCCCTCTTTATTC	CASSFSGVPSLF
TRBV11-2	TRBD2	TRBJ2-1	NA	TGTGCCAGCAGCTTCGGTGTAGCGGGTTACAATGAGCAGTTCTTC	CASSFGVAGYNEQFF
TRBV11-2	TRBD1	TRBJ1-1	NA	TGTGCCAGCAGCTTAGAGTGGGGCAGGGGGCGCCGAAATTACACTGAAGCTTTCTTT	CASSLEWGRGRRNYTEAFF
TRBV14	NA	TRBJ1-3	NA	TGTGCCAGCAGCCAAGTCTCTGGAAACACCATATATTTT	CASSQVSGNTIYF
TRBV28	NA	TRBJ1-6	NA	TGTGCCAGCGAGAATAGACCGAATTCACCCCTCCACTTT	CASENRPNSPLHF
TRBV7-3	NA	TRBJ1-6	NA	TGTGCCAGCAGCTTAGGGGCTAATTCACCCCTCCACTTT	CASSLGANSPLHF
TRBV29-1	NA	TRBJ1-2	NA	TGCAGCGTTGAAGTCAGGCAGGACTATGGCTACACCTTC	CSVEVRQDYGYTF
TRBV6-8	TRBD2	TRBJ2-5	NA	TGTGCCAGCAGTTATCGGAATACTAGCGGGGGACAGAAAGAGACCCAGTACTTC	CASSYRNTSGGQKETQYF
TRBV6-1	NA	TRBJ1-2	once	TGTGCCAGCAGGGACGGACTCCATGGCTACACCTTC	CASRDGLHGYTF
TRBV7-3	NA	TRBJ2-5	NA	TGTGCCAGCAGCTTAACGCACAGCTTTTGGGAGACCCAGTACTTC	CASSLTHSFWETQYF
TRBV29-1	TRBD2	TRBJ2-5	NA	TGCAGCGTTGATAACAGCGGGGGGTTGGAGACCCAGTACTTC	CSVDNSGGLETQYF
TRBV25-1	NA	TRBJ1-4	NA	TGTGCCAGTACGGACTCGGATTTTGAAAAACTGTTTTTT	CASTDSDFEKLFF
TRBV21-1	NA	TRBJ1-4	NA	TGTGCCAGCAGCAAAGCGCACTTGGGGGCTAATGAAAAACTGTTTTTT	CASSKAHLGANEKLFF
TRBV11-3	TRBD1	TRBJ1-4	NA	TGTGCCAGCAGCGAGCCGGGACAGGCTGAAAAACTGTTTTTT	CASSEPGQAEKLFF
TRBV27	NA	TRBJ2-5	NA	TGTGCCAGCAGCCCGGGACGGATTGTTGGGGAGACCCAGTACTTC	CASSPGRIVGETQYF
TRBV5-1	NA	TRBJ2-3	NA	TGCGCCAGCAGCTTGCAAACTAGCACAGATACGCAGTATTTT	CASSLQTSTDTQYF
TRBV5-1	NA	TRBJ1-2	NA	TGCGCCAGCAGCTTGGTTTCGACATCAAATGGCTACACCTTC	CASSLVSTSNGYTF
TRBV20-1	NA	TRBJ1-1	NA	TGCAGTGCTAGCATCCAAGCAAAAGCTTTCTTT	CSASIQAKAFF
TRBV7-6	TRBD1	TRBJ2-7	NA	TGTGCCAGCAGCTCCCGGACAGGGTACTACGAGCAGTACTTC	CASSSRTGYYEQYF
TRBV7-9	NA	TRBJ1-6	NA	TGTGCCAGCAGCGCAATCCCGGTGGGTTCACCCCTCCACTTT	CASSAIPVGSPLHF
TRBV5-1	TRBD1	TRBJ2-5	NA	TGCGCCAGCAGCCTAGAACAGGGGGCGTTTGGAGAGACCCAGTACTTC	CASSLEQGAFGETQYF
TRBV4-1	NA	TRBJ2-2	once	TGCGCCAGCAGCCTGAGTCCGAACACCGGGGAGCTGTTTTTT	CASSLSPNTGELFF
TRBV7-2	TRBD1	TRBJ1-5	NA	TGTGCCAGCAGCTCACAGGGGTATAGCAATCAGCCCCAGCATTTT	CASSSQGYSNQPQHF
TRBV14	NA	TRBJ1-2	NA	TGTGCCAGCAGCCAAGACAGAACGAGAGGCTACACCTTC	CASSQDRTRGYTF
TRBV7-9	NA	TRBJ1-2	NA	TGTGCCAGCAGCTTTATGGCAGCTATATTGAACCTTTATGGCTACACCTTC	CASSFMAAILNLYGYTF
TRBV19	NA	TRBJ1-3	NA	TGTGCCAGTAAGTCCTCAGGTGCTAACTCTGGAAACACCATATATTTT	CASKSSGANSGNTIYF
TRBV5-1	NA	TRBJ2-5	NA	TGCGCCAGCAGCCCCCTGGGGCAGGGACAAGAGACCCAGTACTTC	CASSPLGQGQETQYF
TRBV5-4	TRBD2	TRBJ2-2	NA	TGTGCCAGCAGCTTGGGGGGACTAGCGGGAGACACCGGGGAGCTGTTTTTT	CASSLGGLAGDTGELFF
TRBV5-1	NA	TRBJ2-3	NA	TGCGCCAGCACGGACGTAGATACGCAGTATTTT	CASTDVDTQYF
TRBV7-9	TRBD2	TRBJ2-7	NA	TGTGCCAGCAGCTCAACCGGAGAAGGTCAGCGGGGAACTTACGAGCAGTACTTC	CASSSTGEGQRGTYEQYF
TRBV5-6	TRBD1	TRBJ1-6	NA	TGTGCCAGCAGCCGGTTGGACAGGGGAGGGAATTCACCCCTCCACTTT	CASSRLDRGGNSPLHF